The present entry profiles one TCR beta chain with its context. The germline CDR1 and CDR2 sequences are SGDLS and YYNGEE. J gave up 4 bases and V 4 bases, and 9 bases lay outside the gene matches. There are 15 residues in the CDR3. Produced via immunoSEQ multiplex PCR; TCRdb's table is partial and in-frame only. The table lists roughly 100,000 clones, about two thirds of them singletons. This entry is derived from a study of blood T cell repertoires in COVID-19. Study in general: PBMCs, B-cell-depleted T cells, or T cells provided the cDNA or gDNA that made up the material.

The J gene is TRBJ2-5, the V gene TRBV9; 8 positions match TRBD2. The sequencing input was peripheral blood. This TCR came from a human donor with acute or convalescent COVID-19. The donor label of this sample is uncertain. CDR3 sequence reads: CASSPGGATVETQYF. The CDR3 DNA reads TGTGCCAGCAGCCCCGGGGGGGCGACGGTAGAGACCCAGTACTTC.